Reported below is one T cell receptor beta chain. The antigen is not known. It may be a read error: a sequence one base away is much more abundant. Investigators amplified TCR beta CDR3 regions from RNA transcripts. Second-round multiplex PCR came after a first-round RT-PCR that employed HTBI primers. TCRdb re-called the multiplex PCR reads with MiXCR, one entry per CDR3 protein. The table has 500,000 to 600,000 distinct CDR3 sequences, 35% to 40% seen once. This entry comes from a study of Graves' ophthalmopathy and Graves' hyperthyroidism. Whole-study findings and limits: Appearing in blood as well were most expanded thyroid clonotypes above 0.001 frequency. With about 86% sensitivity and approximately 79% specificity, a 13-signature model separated ophthalmopathy from stable hyperthyroidism. With roughly 69% sensitivity and approximately 72% specificity, the model predicted ophthalmopathy progression.

V was clipped by 5 bases and J by 4 bases; unmatched bases: 4. The CDR3 covers 13 residues. The germline V gene encodes CDR1 DFQATT and CDR2 SNEGSKA (reference sequence). Clinical symptoms, serum thyroxine, TRAb, thyroid ultrasound and orbital computed tomography were relied on for diagnosis. The rearrangement uses TRBV20-1 and TRBJ1-4; 7 nucleotides match TRBD1. This TCR derives from an adult man with Graves' hyperthyroidism. The sequenced sample consisted of peripheral blood or thyroid tissue (not recorded which). The CDR3 bases are TGCAGTGCTTCGGGACAGAATAATGAAAAACTGTTTTTT. It yields the protein CSASGQNNEKLFF.